Presented here are 21 T cell receptor beta chains from one specimen sequenced in a study of response to subunit inactivated influenza vaccine. TCRdb fed the RT-PCR reads into MiXCR, producing one record per CDR3 protein. The sample includes hundreds of thousands of distinct CDR3 sequences, 14% of them seen just once. Source: PBMCs from blood, taken 14 to 15 days before vaccination. The receptors come from a man aged 45 to 65 who received an inactivated influenza vaccine.

V and J are TRBV7-9 and TRBJ2-7, with D perhaps matching TRBD1 (6 bases). CDR1 is SEHNR and CDR2 is FQNEAQ in the germline V gene (reference sequence). The CDR3 is made up of 15 amino acids. The V gene lost 5 bases and the J gene lost 2 bases, with 16 bases spanning the gap. As DNA, the CDR3 is TGTGCCAGCAGCCCTGGACAGTTTACTCCCTACGAGCAGTACTTC. It specifies CASSPGQFTPYEQYF.

This chain links TRBV15 with TRBJ2-3; D is possibly TRBD1 (5 bases). Trimming shortened V by 0 bases and J by 2 bases, and 12 bases separated the two germline ends. CDR1 and CDR2 (germline): LNHNV, YYDKDF (reference sequence). The CDR3 is made up of 16 amino acids. The CDR3 loop is CATSREKTGITDTQYF. In nucleotides, the CDR3 is TGTGCCACCAGCAGAGAAAAAACAGGAATCACAGATACGCAGTATTTT.

This clonotype has more than one count but fewer than ten. J is TRBJ2-1 and V is TRBV5-1; D not resolved. V lost 0 bases and J 5 bases, leaving 6 bases between the germline ends. This CDR3 contains 13 residues. The germline V gene encodes CDR1 SGHRS and CDR2 YFSETQ. The CDR3 bases are TGCGCCAGCAGCTTGGCCAGCAACAATGAGCAGTTCTTC. It specifies CASSLASNNEQFF. The whole variable domain, filled in from reference TRBV5-1 and TRBJ2-1, reads KAGVTQTPRYLIKTRGQQVTLSCSPISGHRSVSWYQQTPGQGLQFLFEYFSETQRNKGNFPGRFSGRQFSNSRSEMNVSTLELGDSALYLCASSLASNNEQFFGPGTRLTVL.

The chain recombines TRBV4-3 with TRBJ2-7; TRBD1 matches at 7 bases. After removal of 1 base from V and 5 bases from J, the junction contained 5 bases not matched to a gene. The germline gives CDR1 LGHNA, CDR2 YSLEER. The CDR3 is 14 amino acids. The CDR3 region is CASSQGEGADEQYF. The DNA for the CDR3 is TGCGCCAGCAGCCAAGGAGAGGGGGCGGACGAGCAGTACTTC.

Concerning this clonotype: The junction shows a germline mismatch at one end, possibly a read error. This rearrangement joins TRBV6-2 or TRBV6-3 to TRBJ2-1, with 11 bases aligning to TRBD2. CDR3 size: 15 residues. Germline lookup yields CDR1 MNHEY and CDR2 SVGEGT. CDR3: CASSYRGLAVNEQLF. The CDR3 DNA sequence: TGTGCCAGCAGTTACAGGGGACTAGCGGTCAATGAGCAGCTCTTC.

In its sample, this clonotype was seen a few times. The chain has TRBV20-1 and TRBJ1-1; no firm D call. Trimming shortened V by 0 bases and J by 3 bases, and 8 bases separated the two germline ends. CDR1 is DFQATT and CDR2 is SNEGSKA in the germline V gene (reference sequence). The length of the CDR3 is 13 residues. DNA of the CDR3: TGCAGTGCTAGAGAGAGCGGCGACACTGAAGCTTTCTTT. It codes for CSARESGDTEAFF.

This clonotype was counted many times. V and J are TRBV7-9 and TRBJ1-1; maybe TRBD1 (5 bases). V dropped 1 base and J dropped 2 bases, with 8 bases sitting between them. This CDR3 comprises 14 residues. Germline CDR1 and CDR2: SEHNR and FQNEAQ (reference sequence). The CDR3, as DNA: TGTGCCAGCAGCTTAGGGGGCGACAACACTGAAGCTTTCTTT. Amino acid sequence: CASSLGGDNTEAFF.

The chain carries TRBV5-1 and TRBJ2-1; perhaps TRBD1 as D (6 bases). V was pared by 1 base and J by 8 bases, with 16 bases between. Germline V gives CDR1 SGHRS, CDR2 YFSETQ. This CDR3 spans 15 amino acids. The CDR3 protein is CASSLTGNEADEQFF. The CDR3 DNA reads TGCGCCAGCAGCTTGACAGGGAATGAGGCCGATGAGCAGTTCTTC.

This clonotype was observed a few times. The chain joins TRBV7-4 to TRBJ2-1; the match to TRBD1 covers 8 bases. Germline lookup yields CDR1 SGHVT and CDR2 SQSDAQ. The CDR3 has 14 residues. V lost 1 base to trimming and J lost 7 bases; unmatched junction nucleotides: 3. This chain's CDR3 is CASSLERTGNEQFF. DNA for the CDR3: TGTGCCAGCAGCTTAGAGCGGACAGGGAATGAGCAGTTCTTC.

This clonotype turned up a few times. The V call is TRBV28, the J call TRBJ2-7, with 9 bases lining up with TRBD1. This CDR3 has 14 residues. J gave up 2 bases and V 6 bases, and 5 bases lay outside the gene matches. Germline-derived CDR1 and CDR2 are MDHEN and SYDVKM. In DNA form, the CDR3 reads TGTGCCAGCAGCCGGACAGGGGCCCCCTACGAGCAGTACTTC. The encoded protein is CASSRTGAPYEQYF.

This clonotype was detected only a few times. The chain recombines TRBV12-3 or TRBV12-4 with TRBJ2-5; 9 nucleotides agree with TRBD2. The CDR3 sequence is 16 residues long. V was pared by 3 bases and J by 5 bases, with 10 bases of the junction left unmatched. CDR3 loop: CASSFGLSGGMETQYF. The CDR3 nucleotides are TGTGCCAGCAGTTTTGGTCTTAGCGGGGGAATGGAGACCCAGTACTTC.

The sample holds many counts of this clonotype. The chain employs TRBV12-3 or TRBV12-4 and TRBJ2-4, with D perhaps TRBD1 (5 bases). V gave up 7 bases and J gave up 6 bases, with 13 bases separating them. This CDR3 region has 13 residues. The DNA of the CDR3 is TGTGCCAGCAACGAAGGGGTTTTAAACATTCAGTACTTC. This gives the protein CASNEGVLNIQYF.

This clonotype appeared many times. The chain links TRBV7-2 to TRBJ1-6; D is ambiguous. Per germline, CDR1 SGHTA and CDR2 FQGNSA. The CDR3 extends over 15 amino acids. V was pared by 0 bases and J by 7 bases, with 10 bases between. The CDR3 DNA sequence: TGTGCCAGCAGCTTAGCGTATCACAGCAATTCACCCCTCCACTTT. This codes for CASSLAYHSNSPLHF.

This chain links TRBV5-1 with TRBJ2-7, with 11 bases lining up with TRBD1. The CDR3 consists of 15 residues. Germline V CDR1 and CDR2: SGHRS, YFSETQ. V was clipped by 5 bases and J by 3 bases; unmatched bases: 7. The DNA of the CDR3 is TGCGCCAGCAGTTCTGAGGACAGGGGGCTCTACGAGCAGTACTTC. Its protein is CASSSEDRGLYEQYF.

This clonotype occurred a few times. The genes are TRBV11-2 and TRBJ2-3; 9 positions match TRBD2. V trimming: 4 bases; J trimming: 7 bases; junction bases outside the gene matches: 3. Per the germline V gene, CDR1 is SGHAT and CDR2 is FQNNGV. There are 13 residues in the CDR3. The CDR3 is CASSSGLANTQYF. In DNA, the CDR3 is TGTGCCAGCAGCTCGGGACTAGCTAATACGCAGTATTTT.

The gene calls are TRBV7-9 and TRBJ2-5; D gene ambiguous. There are 16 residues in the CDR3. CDR1 and CDR2 from the germline V gene are SEHNR and FQNEAQ (reference sequence). The V gene lost 2 bases and the J gene lost 5 bases, with 18 bases spanning the gap. CDR3 region: CASSLIDGKGRETQYF. The CDR3 nucleotides are TGTGCCAGCAGCTTAATTGACGGCAAGGGCCGGGAGACCCAGTACTTC.

This clonotype was found a few times. The J gene is TRBJ2-1, the V gene TRBV15; possible D gene TRBD2, 5 bases. CDR1 and CDR2 from the germline V gene are LNHNV and YYDKDF (reference sequence). V lost 3 bases and J 0 bases, leaving 18 bases between the germline ends. The CDR3 has 18 amino acids. The CDR3 protein is CATSSVAIGGSSYNEQFF. The CDR3, as DNA: TGTGCCACCAGCAGTGTAGCTATTGGTGGGAGCTCCTACAATGAGCAGTTCTTC.

The genes are TRBV27 and TRBJ2-7; 8 positions match TRBD2. V was clipped by 5 bases and J by 3 bases; unmatched bases: 12. The length of the CDR3 is 16 residues. The V gene's germline CDR1 is MNHEY and CDR2 SMNVEV (reference sequence). CDR3 sequence: CASSPRAGSGGYEQYF. The CDR3 nucleotides read TGTGCCAGCAGTCCCCGGGCTGGGAGCGGGGGCTACGAGCAGTACTTC.

This chain uses TRBV10-3 with TRBJ1-1; D is perhaps TRBD1 (6 bases). The CDR3 loop spans 12 amino acids. The germline V gene has CDR1 ENHRY and CDR2 SYGVKD. V lost 4 bases, J lost 4 bases, and 7 bases lay in between. The chain's CDR3 is CAISAGVTEAFF. The CDR3 coding sequence is TGTGCCATCAGTGCAGGGGTCACTGAAGCTTTCTTT.

This clonotype showed up many times. This chain links TRBV5-6 with TRBJ1-1; D may be TRBD1 (5 bases). Germline assignment: CDR1 SGHDT and CDR2 YYEEEE. This CDR3 has 16 amino acids. V dropped 1 base and J dropped 2 bases, with 15 bases sitting between them. CDR3 bases: TGTGCCAGCAGCTTGTTTGGATCCGGGGCCAACACTGAAGCTTTCTTT. It yields the protein CASSLFGSGANTEAFF.

In its sample, this clonotype was seen a few times. The chain joins TRBV20-1 to TRBJ2-7; TRBD1 matches at 10 bases. This CDR3 comprises 14 residues. J was trimmed by 2 bases and V by 6 bases; bases with no gene match: 7. Looked up from germline, CDR1 is DFQATT and CDR2 is SNEGSKA (reference sequence). The CDR3 protein is CSASQDRGAYEQYF. The CDR3 DNA reads TGCAGTGCCTCCCAGGACAGGGGGGCCTACGAGCAGTACTTC.